A selection of T cell receptor beta chains follows, all from one sample in a study of human T cells and chemical hapten exposure. Each CDR3 protein gets one entry after TCRdb re-called the RACE reads with MiXCR. The table shows more than 75,000 distinct CDR3 sequences, with around 10% occurring only once. Sequencing was performed on whole blood, taken in connection with sensitization to the hapten diphenylcyclopropenone (DPC). All receptors derive from a woman aged 40 to 55 with alopecia areata. Some clones in this sample may be carry-over from other donors' samples. The CDR3 runs from the conserved cysteine through the conserved F or W. A D gene is named only where the DNA matches it firmly. Some rows mark clone size as missing; the rest say once, few, many or name a class of expanded clone.

J: TRBJ2-7
D: TRBD1
V: TRBV20-1
size: few
CDR3: CSADPTRTGSYEQYF
DNA: TGCAGTGCTGACCCTACCAGGACAGGGTCCTACGAGCAGTACTTC

J: TRBJ2-3
D: .
V: TRBV2
size: .
CDR3: CASAGLTDTQYF
DNA: TGTGCCAGCGCCGGACTGACAGATACGCAGTATTTT

J: TRBJ2-5
D: TRBD2
V: TRBV11-2
size: .
CDR3: CASSRTSGLPFQETQYF
DNA: TGTGCCAGCAGCAGGACTAGCGGACTACCCTTCCAAGAGACCCAGTACTTC

J: TRBJ2-7
D: TRBD1
V: TRBV12-3/TRBV12-4
size: few
CDR3: CASGQGIQQYF
DNA: TGTGCGTCGGGACAGGGGATTCAGCAGTACTTC

J: TRBJ1-2
D: .
V: TRBV11-2
size: many
CDR3: CASSLGGKGVLGYTF
DNA: TGTGCCAGCAGCTTAGGAGGGAAGGGTGTCCTTGGCTACACCTTC

J: TRBJ1-6
D: TRBD1
V: TRBV12-3/TRBV12-4
size: few
CDR3: CASSRDSQNSPLHF
DNA: TGTGCCAGCAGTCGGGACAGTCAAAATTCACCCCTCCACTTT

J: TRBJ2-1
D: TRBD2
V: TRBV18
size: few
CDR3: CASSPASGGLEQFF
DNA: TGTGCCAGCTCACCAGCTAGCGGGGGGCTTGAGCAGTTCTTC

J: TRBJ2-2
D: .
V: TRBV11-2
size: few
CDR3: CASSLDRVTGELFF
DNA: TGTGCCAGCAGCTTAGATCGAGTCACCGGGGAGCTGTTTTTT

J: TRBJ2-3
D: .
V: TRBV6-2/TRBV6-3
size: many
CDR3: CASSYKDTQYF
DNA: TGTGCCAGCAGTTATAAAGATACGCAGTATTTT

J: TRBJ1-2
D: .
V: TRBV20-1
size: .
CDR3: CSAKVAHYTF
DNA: TGCAGTGCTAAGGTGGCCCACTACACCTTC

J: TRBJ2-3
D: .
V: TRBV7-2
size: many
CDR3: CASTPNPFTDTQYF
DNA: TGTGCCAGCACCCCCAACCCATTTACAGATACGCAGTATTTT

J: TRBJ2-7
D: .
V: TRBV20-1
size: few
CDR3: CSARQSTTYEQYF
DNA: TGCAGTGCCAGGCAGTCGACGACCTACGAGCAGTACTTC

J: TRBJ2-7
D: .
V: TRBV12-3/TRBV12-4
size: .
CDR3: CASSLFGFGEQYF
DNA: TGTGCCAGCAGTTTATTCGGGTTCGGGGAGCAGTACTTC

J: TRBJ2-7
D: TRBD1
V: TRBV11-3
size: few
CDR3: CASSRDRASYEQYF
DNA: TGTGCCAGCAGCCGCGACAGGGCCTCATACGAGCAGTACTTC

J: TRBJ1-5
D: .
V: TRBV27
size: few
CDR3: CASSLLLLSPCNQPQHF
DNA: TGTGCCAGCAGCCTTTTACTTCTGTCCCCTTGCAATCAGCCCCAGCATTTT

J: TRBJ1-2
D: .
V: TRBV7-9
size: many
CDR3: CASSGSFNYGYTF
DNA: TGTGCCAGCTCTGGGAGCTTTAACTATGGCTACACCTTC

J: TRBJ1-6
D: .
V: TRBV6-5
size: .
CDR3: CGSSYSGLSSYNSPLHF
DNA: TGTGGCAGCAGTTACTCGGGCCTGAGCTCCTATAATTCACCCCTCCACTTT

J: TRBJ1-4
D: .
V: TRBV5-1
size: many
CDR3: CASSFNRPNEKLFF
DNA: TGCGCCAGCAGCTTCAACAGACCCAATGAAAAACTGTTTTTT

J: TRBJ1-2
D: TRBD1
V: TRBV2
size: many
CDR3: CASTTDRGRSYGYTF
DNA: TGTGCCAGCACCACGGACAGGGGTCGAAGCTATGGCTACACCTTC

J: TRBJ1-1
D: .
V: TRBV29-1
size: .
CDR3: CSVDFSANTEAFF
DNA: TGCAGCGTTGATTTTTCTGCGAACACTGAAGCTTTCTTT

J: TRBJ2-7
D: TRBD2
V: TRBV7-9
size: few
CDR3: CASSAPGLPYEQYF
DNA: TGTGCCAGCAGCGCCCCGGGACTACCGTACGAGCAGTACTTC

J: TRBJ2-7
D: .
V: TRBV3-1
size: many
CDR3: CASSQGQGLREQYF
DNA: TGTGCCAGCAGCCAGGGGCAGGGCCTGAGGGAGCAGTACTTC

J: TRBJ2-7
D: .
V: TRBV7-2
size: many
CDR3: CASSLGRAFYEQYF
DNA: TGTGCCAGCAGCTTAGGACGGGCTTTCTACGAGCAGTACTTC

J: TRBJ1-1
D: .
V: TRBV2
size: .
CDR3: CASSTGHTEAFF
DNA: TGTGCCAGCAGTACAGGGCACACTGAAGCTTTCTTT

J: TRBJ2-2
D: .
V: TRBV29-1
size: .
CDR3: CSVAWTAHTGELFF
DNA: TGCAGCGTTGCTTGGACAGCTCACACCGGGGAGCTGTTTTTT

J: TRBJ1-1
D: .
V: TRBV7-6
size: .
CDR3: CASSSSINTEAFF
DNA: TGTGCCAGCAGCTCCTCAATAAACACTGAAGCTTTCTTT

J: TRBJ1-5
D: .
V: TRBV16
size: many
CDR3: CASSQSRGWRQHF
DNA: TGTGCCAGCAGCCAATCAAGGGGTTGGCGGCAGCATTTT

J: TRBJ2-1
D: .
V: TRBV7-6
size: .
CDR3: CASSLALQLRLGYNEQFF
DNA: TGTGCCAGCAGCTTAGCGCTTCAGTTGAGACTAGGGTACAATGAGCAGTTCTTC

J: TRBJ1-2
D: .
V: TRBV12-3/TRBV12-4
size: .
CDR3: CASSYDRVSHYGYTF
DNA: TGTGCCAGCAGTTATGATCGGGTCTCCCACTATGGCTACACCTTC